Following are 26 T cell receptor beta chains from one sample sequenced in a study of T cells in Graves' hyperthyroidism and ophthalmopathy. RNA transcripts were the template for amplifying TCR beta CDR3 regions. First-round RT-PCR targeting the TCR CDR3 was performed with the HTBI primer set. In TCRdb, the multiplex PCR reads were re-called with MiXCR into one record per CDR3 protein. In the table there are more than 300,000 distinct CDR3 sequences, roughly 15% of which are singletons. What was sequenced was blood. The receptor source for this set is a woman younger than 45 with Graves' ophthalmopathy.

This clonotype was recorded at least ten times. The rearrangement links TRBV11-2 to TRBJ1-4; no clear D gene. The germline V gene has CDR1 SGHAT and CDR2 FQNNGV. V lost 6 bases and J lost 7, with 6 bases in between. This CDR3 has 11 residues. CDR3 DNA sequence: TGTGCCAGCAGGGTGGCTGAAAAACTGTTTTTT. Residues: CASRVAEKLFF.

J is TRBJ2-2 and V is TRBV20-1; D perhaps matches TRBD1 (6 bases). V was pared by 0 bases and J by 5 bases, with 16 bases between. Germline V gene sequence: CDR1 DFQATT, CDR2 SNEGSKA (reference sequence). The CDR3 sequence is 16 residues long. CDR3 amino acids: CSARDLRTALTGELFF. The CDR3 DNA reads TGCAGTGCTAGAGATCTGAGGACAGCTTTAACCGGGGAGCTGTTTTTT.

This clonotype occurred many times. The genes are TRBV28 and TRBJ2-5, with 7 bases lining up with TRBD1. The CDR3 is 16 amino acids. CDR1 and CDR2 from the germline V gene are MDHEN and SYDVKM. With 7 bases clipped from V and 3 bases from J, the junction kept 14 bases outside the gene matches. The CDR3 sequence: CASKGGGPLVEETQYF. The CDR3 DNA is TGTGCCAGCAAAGGGGGCGGACCCTTAGTAGAAGAGACCCAGTACTTC.

This chain joins TRBV9 and TRBJ2-1, with 15 bases aligning to TRBD2. The CDR3 length is 16 residues. Per germline, CDR1 SGDLS and CDR2 YYNGEE. J was trimmed by 6 bases and V by 3 bases; bases with no gene match: 4. This chain's CDR3 is CASSGRTSGGGNEQFF. In DNA, the CDR3 is TGTGCCAGCAGCGGCCGGACTAGCGGGGGGGGCAATGAGCAGTTCTTC.

This clonotype was counted at least ten times. The J gene is TRBJ1-1, the V gene TRBV30; D remains unclear. Germline CDR1 is GTSNPN and CDR2 is SVGIG (reference sequence). Trimming took 0 bases from V and 0 from J, leaving 11 bases between them. The CDR3 sequence is 15 residues long. The CDR3 DNA sequence: TGTGCCTGGAGTGTACTTGGAGGTATGAACACTGAAGCTTTCTTT. It encodes CAWSVLGGMNTEAFF. The full variable domain, with the rest looked up from reference TRBV30 and TRBJ1-1, is SQTIHQWPATLVQPVGSPLSLECTVEGTSNPNLYWYRQAAGRGLQLLFYSVGIGQISSEVPQNLSASRPQDRQFILSSKKLLLSDSGFYLCAWSVLGGMNTEAFFGQGTRLTVV.

This clonotype was observed a few times. Here the CDR3 DNA reads TGTGCCAGTAGTGTACGGCAGAGTGAGCAGTTCTTC. It is translated as CASSVRQSEQFF. The genes are TRBV19 and TRBJ2-1; D gene ambiguous. The CDR3 has 12 residues. Germline V gives CDR1 LNHDA, CDR2 SQIVND (reference sequence). V dropped 5 bases and J dropped 9 bases, with 11 bases sitting between them.

This clonotype was picked up many times. This sequence joins TRBV6-1 and TRBJ1-1; no clear D. Germline values: CDR1 MNHNS, CDR2 SASEGT. The V end was cut by 0 bases, the J end by 6 bases, with 5 bases between. The CDR3 consists of 12 residues. CDR3 sequence (DNA): TGTGCCAGCAGTGAAGCGAGGGCTGAAGCTTTCTTT. Protein product: CASSEARAEAFF.

This clonotype was detected ten times or more. The V gene is TRBV6-2 or TRBV6-3, the J gene TRBJ1-5, with TRBD1 matching 9 bases. Germline CDR1 MNHEY, CDR2 SVGEGT. Losses at the gene ends were 6 bases for V and 4 bases for J; bases not matched to a gene: 4. This CDR3 comprises 14 residues. This CDR3 is CASSRTGDNQPQHF. For the CDR3, the DNA is TGTGCCAGCAGCCGGACAGGGGATAATCAGCCCCAGCATTTT.

This rearrangement joins TRBV7-9 to TRBJ1-6; D may be TRBD1 (6 bases). The CDR3 runs 15 residues. Trimming took 5 bases from V and 4 from J, leaving 12 bases between them. Germline lookup yields CDR1 SEHNR and CDR2 FQNEAQ (reference sequence). The DNA for the CDR3 is TGTGCCAGCAGCCCCACTAGGGGGTATAATTCACCCCTCCACTTT. It specifies CASSPTRGYNSPLHF.

This clonotype has ten or more counts. This rearrangement joins TRBV20-1 to TRBJ2-1; TRBD2 might be the D (6 bases). V dropped 6 bases and J dropped 6 bases, with 24 bases sitting between them. This CDR3 has 16 residues. Germline V lookup: CDR1 DFQATT, CDR2 SNEGSKA (reference sequence). In DNA, the CDR3 is TGCAGTGCGACACGATCCGGAGGGGCTTTTTTCAATGAGCAGTTCTTC. It translates to CSATRSGGAFFNEQFF.

This clonotype was counted at least ten times. The chain has TRBV6-1 and TRBJ2-1; no definite D call. V was cut by 6 bases and J by 12 bases, with 12 bases left in between. The CDR3 spans 11 residues. Germline CDR1 reads MNHNS; CDR2 reads SASEGT. CDR3 loop: CASSVSLPQFF. The CDR3, as DNA: TGTGCCAGCAGCGTCTCGCTGCCGCAGTTCTTC.

This clonotype occurred a few times. The V call is TRBV29-1, the J call TRBJ2-3; TRBD2 aligns across 7 bases. The trim removed 6 bases at V and 0 bases at J, leaving 21 bases unmatched. The CDR3 totals 19 residues. Germline V gene lookup returns CDR1 SQVTM and CDR2 ANQGSEA. The CDR3 here is CSVARGLSSGEPSTDTQYF. The CDR3, as DNA: TGCAGCGTAGCTCGAGGGTTGTCTAGCGGAGAACCTAGCACAGATACGCAGTATTTT.

This clonotype showed up just a few times. The chain has TRBV25-1 and TRBJ2-5; D gene ambiguous. The V and J ends lost 2 bases and 0 bases respectively, with 7 bases between them. Germline lookup yields CDR1 MGHDK and CDR2 SYGVNS. This CDR3 is built from 14 residues. The CDR3 DNA sequence: TGTGCCAGCAGTGAAAGATTCTACCAAGAGACCCAGTACTTC. This gives the protein CASSERFYQETQYF.

The rearrangement joins TRBV11-3 to TRBJ1-4; D gene ambiguous. Trimming removed 0 bases from V and 5 bases from J, with 10 bases in between. This CDR3 has 15 amino acids. Germline CDR1 and CDR2: SGHNT and YENEEA. The CDR3 here is CASSLDRRLNEKLFF. For the CDR3, the DNA is TGTGCCAGCAGCTTAGATCGCAGATTAAATGAAAAACTGTTTTTT.

This clonotype was found many times. The chain couples TRBV30 to TRBJ2-7, with 9 bases aligning to TRBD1. The V gene's germline CDR1 is GTSNPN and CDR2 SVGIG (reference sequence). V trimming: 0 bases; J trimming: 3 bases; junction bases outside the gene matches: 0. This CDR3 has 13 residues. CDR3: CAWSVGQGYEQYF. The CDR3 DNA follows: TGTGCCTGGAGTGTGGGACAGGGCTACGAGCAGTACTTC.

This chain connects TRBV4-1 to TRBJ2-1, with 8 positions matching TRBD2. With 1 base clipped from V and 9 bases from J, the junction kept 14 bases outside the gene matches. Germline V lookup: CDR1 MGHRA, CDR2 YSYEKL. This CDR3 has 17 amino acids. The CDR3 DNA is TGCGCCAGCAGCCAAGTTATATTAATAGCGGGGAGGGGTGAGCAGTTCTTC. Its protein is CASSQVILIAGRGEQFF.

This clonotype was found many times. The chain uses TRBV2 and TRBJ2-5, with TRBD1 matching over 7 bases. In germline, CDR1 is SNHLY, CDR2 FYNNEI. CDR3 size: 14 residues. Trimming removed 5 bases from V and 2 bases from J; junction bases left unmatched: 5. The CDR3 here is CASSTGTAQETQYF. The CDR3, as DNA: TGTGCCAGCAGTACCGGGACAGCACAAGAGACCCAGTACTTC. Full variable domain (rest looked up from reference TRBV2 and TRBJ2-5): EPEVTQTPSHQVTQMGQEVILRCVPISNHLYFYWYRQILGQKVEFLVSFYNNEISEKSEIFDDQFSVERPDGSNFTLKIRSTKLEDSAMYFCASSTGTAQETQYFGPGTRLLVL.

This clonotype was observed many times. The junction and the germline gene differ at one end; a read error may be behind it. J is TRBJ2-1 and V is TRBV5-1; the D gene is possibly TRBD1 (7 bases). The CDR3 totals 14 residues. Germline CDR1 is SGHRS and CDR2 is YFSETQ. In nucleotides, the CDR3 is TGCGCCAGCAGTTTGGAGGGCAGGGGGAACGAGCAGTTCTTC. Encoded protein: CASSLEGRGNEQFF.

This clonotype was counted ten times or more. The J gene is TRBJ2-4, the V gene TRBV20-1, with TRBD2 as a possible D gene (6 bases). The CDR3 sequence is 14 residues long. In germline, CDR1 is DFQATT, CDR2 SNEGSKA (reference sequence). Deletions cut 6 bases from V and 0 bases from J, with 12 bases between. CDR3 region: CSASGLLAKNIQYF. The CDR3 DNA sequence: TGCAGTGCGTCGGGACTCCTAGCCAAAAACATTCAGTACTTC.

This clonotype was recorded many times. V usage is TRBV18 and J usage is TRBJ1-3; D remains unclear. Looked up from germline, CDR1 is KGHSH and CDR2 is LQKENI. Trimming pared 2 bases from V and 4 bases from J, leaving 6 bases between. The CDR3 length is 13 residues. CDR3 sequence (DNA): TGTGCCAGCTCACCATCTCAGGGAAACACCATATATTTT. Translation gives CASSPSQGNTIYF.

This sequence joins TRBV11-2 and TRBJ2-5, with D unclear. CDR1 is SGHAT and CDR2 is FQNNGV in the germline V gene. The ends were cut back, 1 base at V and 5 bases at J, with 8 bases in the middle. This CDR3 spans 13 amino acids. CDR3 loop: CASSLGSPETQYF. CDR3 bases: TGTGCCAGCAGCTTAGGGTCCCCCGAGACCCAGTACTTC. Full variable domain (missing parts from reference TRBV11-2 and TRBJ2-5): EAGVAQSPRYKIIEKRQSVAFWCNPISGHATLYWYQQILGQGPKLLIQFQNNGVVDDSQLPKDRFSAERLKGVDSTLKIQPAKLEDSAVYLCASSLGSPETQYFGPGTRLLVL.

This clonotype showed up many times. The J gene is TRBJ1-1, the V gene TRBV19; D is perhaps TRBD1 (6 bases). V gave up 5 bases and J gave up 2 bases, with 15 bases separating them. Germline-derived CDR1 and CDR2 are LNHDA and SQIVND (reference sequence). The CDR3 has 15 residues. The CDR3 is CASSSLAGANTEAFF. Here the CDR3 DNA reads TGTGCCAGTAGTTCCCTGGCAGGGGCCAACACTGAAGCTTTCTTT.

In regard to this clonotype: Being one base from a much bigger clone, this may be a read error. This chain connects TRBV5-1 to TRBJ2-1; TRBD1 is a possible D gene (5 bases). The CDR3 totals 18 residues. V was trimmed by 6 bases and J by 0 bases, leaving 22 bases between them. Germline loops: CDR1 SGHRS, CDR2 YFSETQ. The CDR3 nucleotides read TGCGCCAGCAAGTGGCCCGGATGGGGCCAGAGCTCCTACAATGAGCAGTTCTTC. It is translated as CASKWPGWGQSSYNEQFF.

The chain combines TRBV9 with TRBJ2-5; 7 bases fit TRBD2. J lost 3 bases, V lost 4 bases, and 12 bases had no gene match. The germline V gene has CDR1 SGDLS and CDR2 YYNGEE. The CDR3 is made up of 16 amino acids. This chain's CDR3 is CASSTSLRGREETQYF. The CDR3 DNA sequence: TGTGCCAGCAGCACCTCACTAAGAGGGAGGGAAGAGACCCAGTACTTC.

Ten or more counts support this clonotype. The rearrangement uses TRBV20-1 and TRBJ1-5; tentatively, D is TRBD1 (5 bases). Germline V gives CDR1 DFQATT, CDR2 SNEGSKA (reference sequence). The CDR3 extends over 16 amino acids. V lost 7 bases, J lost 4 bases, and 23 bases lay in between. Here the CDR3 reads CSVYPGLQIRNQPQHF. In DNA, the CDR3 is TGCAGTGTATACCCGGGACTACAGATCAGGAATCAGCCCCAGCATTTT.

At least ten counts were recorded for this clonotype. The chain has TRBV12-3 or TRBV12-4 and TRBJ2-7; 7 bases map to TRBD2. The CDR3 totals 16 residues. The J segment lost 0 bases and the V segment lost 5 bases, leaving 10 bases of the junction unmatched. Here the CDR3 reads CASSRPGRKSSYEQYF. CDR3 DNA sequence: TGTGCCAGCAGTCGCCCCGGGAGGAAAAGCTCCTACGAGCAGTACTTC.